Listed here are 3 T cell receptor beta chains from one sample, sequenced in a study of PD-1 blockade in mismatch repair-deficient tumors. TCRdb keeps only in-frame clones here, not all; method: immunoSEQ multiplex PCR. The profile shows some 130,000 clones, about 90% of them singletons. Specimen: peripheral blood, collected 70 to 72 weeks after starting pembrolizumab. The receptors originated from an adult with mismatch repair-deficient cancer.

This clone was seen just once. The chain links TRBV7-6 to TRBJ2-7; maybe TRBD2 (6 bases). Germline assignment: CDR1 SGHVS and CDR2 FNYEAQ. The germline V and J ends were trimmed by 4 bases and 7 bases, with 8 bases remaining between them. The CDR3 spans 11 residues. CDR3 sequence: CASSSEGEQYF. The DNA for the CDR3 is TGTGCCAGCAGCTCGGAGGGGGAGCAGTACTTC.

The chain recombines TRBV6-5 with TRBJ2-7; 9 nucleotides line up with TRBD1. V was pared by 4 bases and J by 5 bases, with 3 bases of the junction left unmatched. The CDR3 is 13 residues long. Germline lookup yields CDR1 MNHEY and CDR2 SVGAGI. CDR3 bases: TGTGCCAGCAGTTTCAGGACAGGGGACGAGCAGTACTTC. Protein: CASSFRTGDEQYF.

The chain links TRBV7-2 to TRBJ1-1, with no clear D. The CDR3 loop spans 14 amino acids. Germline V gene lookup returns CDR1 SGHTA and CDR2 FQGNSA. V lost 5 bases, J lost 6 bases, and 16 bases lay in between. The CDR3 nucleotides are TGTGCCAGCAGCCGGTGGTCACAAGGCTCTGAAGCTTTCTTT. This codes for CASSRWSQGSEAFF.